This TCR beta chain was sequenced during a study of Graves' ophthalmopathy and Graves' hyperthyroidism. Across the whole study: By definition, stable hyperthyroidism involved no ophthalmopathy within 18 months of follow-up. Study observations and caveats: Built on 13 signatures, a model told ophthalmopathy apart from stable hyperthyroidism with 85% to 90% sensitivity and less than 82% specificity.

Germline V gene data show CDR1 as SGHTA and CDR2 as FQGTGA. Losses at the gene ends were 5 bases for V and 7 bases for J; bases not matched to a gene: 9. The CDR3 has 14 amino acids. Pregnant or lactating patients and those with other autoimmune diseases or uncontrolled infections were excluded. Establishment of the diagnosis relied upon clinical symptoms, serum thyroxine, TRAb, thyroid ultrasound and orbital computed tomography. This clonotype was found many times. Its antigen is not identified. RNA served as the template for amplifying TCR beta CDR3 regions. Second-round multiplex PCR came after first-round RT-PCR with HTBI primers. TCRdb redid the calling of the multiplex PCR reads with MiXCR, one entry per CDR3 protein. The sample comprises around 1,000,000 distinct CDR3 sequences, 35% to 40% of which are singletons, and 8.5% to 14% rests with the top ten.

This TCR was recovered from an adult man with Graves' hyperthyroidism. Sequencing was done on a sample of peripheral blood or thyroid tissue (not recorded which). The chain carries TRBV7-3 and TRBJ2-7; TRBD1 agrees at 9 bases. CDR3 in amino acids: CASSATGGAGEQYF. The CDR3 DNA reads as TGTGCCAGCAGCGCAACAGGGGGCGCGGGGGAGCAGTACTTC.